Below, one T cell receptor beta chain is given with its context. There is no known antigen for this receptor. No qualities accompany the bases; no much larger clone lies one base away. No immune events such as infections were documented for the healthy donors during the collection period. Blood repertoires from healthy donors were used as a training cohort for calibrating time-dependent variance in a beta-binomial model of differential abundance of T-cell clones. The training cohort was composed of approximately ten healthy donors, 3 female and 7 male. Donor ages ranged from roughly 29 to 64 years, with an average of roughly 46 years. Whole blood was collected from each healthy donor at three time points spaced around two weeks apart and obtained from a commercial supplier. Genomic DNA was extracted from unsorted whole blood for immunosequencing. The CDR3, cysteine through phenylalanine, is 17 amino acids long. Only CDR3 DNA remains: 51 bases, in frame from the first base. Clipping removes 2 bases from V and 1 base from J, with 8 as the unmatched junction base count. CDR1 and CDR2, looked up from the germline V gene, are ENHRY and SYGVKD.

This sample was included in a study of identifying expanded T cells in peripheral blood (dated by TCRdb to the late 2010s). In terms of the full investigation: Technical replicates were generated by sequencing separate aliquots of the same genomic DNA pool, and four replicates were compared pairwise. Broader findings and caveats from the paper: About 1.1 differentially abundant clones were flagged by the binomial model between technical replicates, whereas about 16 and 20 were flagged over around two weeks and four weeks, respectively. In all healthy donors, the variance in clone template counts between samples taken 2 to 3 weeks apart rose significantly as total template count increased. The authors expected that biological variance in healthy repertoires might rise further over much longer intervals, such as months to years. Across all healthy-donor time intervals, the beta-binomial model significantly lowered both the number of clones called differentially abundant and the false-positive rate.

TCRbeta CDR3 regions were profiled by bias-controlled multiplex PCR amplification of genomic DNA with the immunoSEQ Assay. The paper's processing steps were these. The absolute abundance of each unique TCRbeta CDR3 region was quantified after sequences were collapsed and filtered. Differential abundance was assessed using a binomial (Fisher-equivalent) model and a beta-binomial model in which time-dependent variance fitted from healthy donors was added. Clones with fewer than 5 combined templates were removed, and differential abundance was called for clones with a Benjamini-Hochberg FDR below 0.01. In the beta-binomial model, variance was expressed as a function of the total template count across the two samples, in the form v = (b*log(k)+a)^2. The table comes from immuneACCESS by way of TCRdb, which keeps in-frame sequences with V and J called. Part of the clones is missing from these tables; in studies checked, under half for an unresolved V gene and the rest for unknown reasons. V and J calls and clone size follow that table, whereas D and trimming were derived from the DNA. Counted in this sample were approximately 140,000 clones; approximately 86% of them appeared once. The top ten clonotypes cover 8.4% of the sample.

Sequencing input: blood. Recombination connected TRBV10-3 to TRBJ2-3, and TRBD2 aligns with 8 junction nucleotides. This clonotype was sampled from a person aged 18 to 70 in good health. CDR3 sequence: CAISETPAGGGTDTQYF. The nucleotides read TGTGCCATCAGTGAGACTCCTGCCGGGGGGGGCACAGATACGCAGTATTTT.